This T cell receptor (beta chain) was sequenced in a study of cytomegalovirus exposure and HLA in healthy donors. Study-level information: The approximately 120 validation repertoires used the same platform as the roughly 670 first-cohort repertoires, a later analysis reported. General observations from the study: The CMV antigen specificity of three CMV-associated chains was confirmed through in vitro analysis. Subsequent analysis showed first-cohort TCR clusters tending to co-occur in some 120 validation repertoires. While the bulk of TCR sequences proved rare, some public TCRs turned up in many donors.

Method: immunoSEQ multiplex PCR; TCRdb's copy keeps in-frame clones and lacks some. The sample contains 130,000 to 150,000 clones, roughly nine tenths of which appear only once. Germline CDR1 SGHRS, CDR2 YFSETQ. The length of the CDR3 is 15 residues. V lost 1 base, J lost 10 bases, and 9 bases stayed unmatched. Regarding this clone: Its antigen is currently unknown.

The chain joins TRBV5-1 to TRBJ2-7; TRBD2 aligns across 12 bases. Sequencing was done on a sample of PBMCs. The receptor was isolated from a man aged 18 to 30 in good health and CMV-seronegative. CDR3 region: CASSLSTSGSDSQYF. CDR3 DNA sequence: TGCGCCAGCAGCTTGTCGACTAGCGGGAGTGACTCCCAGTACTTC.